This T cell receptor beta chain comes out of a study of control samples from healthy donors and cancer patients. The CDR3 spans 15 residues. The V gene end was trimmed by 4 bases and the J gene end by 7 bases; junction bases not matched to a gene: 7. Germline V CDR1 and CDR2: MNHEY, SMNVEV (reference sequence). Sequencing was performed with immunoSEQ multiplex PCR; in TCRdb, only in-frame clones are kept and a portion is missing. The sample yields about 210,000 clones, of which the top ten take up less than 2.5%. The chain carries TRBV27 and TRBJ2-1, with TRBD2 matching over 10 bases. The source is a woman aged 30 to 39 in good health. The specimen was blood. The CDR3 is CASSSLAGALNEQFF. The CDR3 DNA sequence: TGTGCCAGCAGTTCTCTAGCGGGGGCGTTGAATGAGCAGTTCTTC.